Presented here are 10 T cell receptor beta chains from one specimen sequenced in a study of tumor-infiltrating lymphocytes in primary liver carcinoma. Starting material for RNA and DNA co-extraction consisted of roughly 17-31 mg of unsorted bulk tissue. From 500 ng total RNA, TCR beta cDNA was generated with a primer in the constant region. ARM-PCR was slightly modified, and three nested multiplex PCR rounds with it gave rise to the TCR beta libraries. A C-beta reverse primer was combined with TRBV1-TRBV30 forward primers in the first two PCR rounds, and each round had around 11 cycles. TCRdb reprocessed the multiplex PCR reads via MiXCR and lists one record per CDR3 protein. This sample has 90,000 to 110,000 distinct CDR3 sequences, with roughly 80% found just once. The sample consisted of liver tumor tissue from sampling region 3. Subset of the sample: tumor region T3, left-lateral pole. All receptors come from a man aged 40-55 years with primary liver carcinoma and hepatitis B virus infection.

V and J are TRBV6-6 and TRBJ2-1; 9 bases map to TRBD1. The CDR3 covers 18 residues. Trimming removed 6 bases from V and 2 bases from J; junction bases left unmatched: 14. CDR1 and CDR2 from the germline V gene are MNHNY and SVGAGI (reference sequence). The CDR3 DNA is TGTGCCAGCAGCTACACAGGGGGCATGGGCCGCCCCTACAATGAGCAGTTCTTC. As protein: CASSYTGGMGRPYNEQFF.

As regards this clonotype: At one end the junction does not follow the germline gene, possibly because of a read error. This chain joins TRBV29-1 and TRBJ2-7; D not certain. Per germline, CDR1 SQVTM and CDR2 ANQGSEA. The CDR3 is 16 amino acids. CDR3 nucleotide sequence: TGCAGCGCCATGGCATCTGAGACCGGCACTCCCTACGAGGAGTACTTC. It is translated as CSAMASETGTPYEEYF.

In regard to this clonotype: The junction differs from germline at one of its ends, possibly a read error. The chain couples TRBV6-1 to TRBJ2-7, with TRBD2 as a possible D gene (6 bases). The germline V gene has CDR1 MNHNS and CDR2 SASEGT. The CDR3 runs to 11 residues. The CDR3 is CASSRWTNRIF. The CDR3 region has the DNA TGTGCCAGCAGTAGGTGGACTAACCGGATCTTC.

Regarding this clonotype: Sequence at one end of the junction differs from germline and may be a read error. The chain links TRBV4-2 to TRBJ2-7; D might be TRBD2 (6 bases). CDR1 is LGHNA, CDR2 YNFKEQ, per germline. This CDR3 is built from 16 residues. The CDR3 reads CASSLSYRRGTRERYF. The CDR3 DNA is TGTGCCAGCAGCCTGTCCTACAGGAGGGGCACGAGAGAGCGGTACTTC.

Of note for this clonotype: A junction boundary mismatches the germline segment, possibly from a read error. The chain links TRBV29-1 to TRBJ2-2; TRBD1 aligns across 8 bases. Germline CDR1 reads SQVTM; CDR2 reads ANQGSEA. This CDR3 has 16 amino acids. The CDR3 nucleotides are TGCAACGTTGAAGGGTTGGACAGGGTGGGCACAGGGGAGCTGTATTTT. Translation gives CNVEGLDRVGTGELYF.

The chain is built from TRBV14 and TRBJ2-1; maybe TRBD2 (6 bases). CDR1 and CDR2 from the germline V gene are SGHDN and FVKESK. CDR3 length: 15 residues. Trimming removed 4 bases from V and 4 bases from J, with 14 bases in between. The CDR3 spells CASSLQTSVYNEQFF. CDR3 coding DNA: TGTGCCAGCAGCCTTCAGACTAGTGTTTACAATGAGCAGTTCTTC.

V usage is TRBV28 and J usage is TRBJ2-5; 8 nucleotides line up with TRBD2. J gave up 5 bases and V 4 bases, and 12 bases lay outside the gene matches. The CDR3 totals 16 residues. Germline CDR1 is MDHEN and CDR2 is SYDVKM. The CDR3 sequence is CASSSSGSNTGETQYF. The CDR3 DNA is TGTGCCAGCAGTTCGAGCGGGAGCAATACAGGGGAGACCCAGTACTTC. The variable domain in full, completed from reference TRBV28 and TRBJ2-5, reads DVKVTQSSRYLVKRTGEKVFLECVQDMDHENMFWYRQDPGLGLRLIYFSYDVKMKEKGDIPEGYSVSREKKERFSLILESASTNQTSMYLCASSSSGSNTGETQYFGPGTRLLVL.

Comment on this clonotype: The conserved phenylalanine or tryptophan is not found at the CDR3 terminus, so this likely reflects a read error. The DNA is left out, because the CDR3 cannot be placed on it with certainty; the CDR3 is given as TCRdb lists it. The rearrangement links TRBV29-1 to TRBJ1-1; TRBD1, the D gene given by the table, was not confirmed from the DNA. With termini counted, the CDR3 has 13 amino acids. In germline, CDR1 is SQVTM, CDR2 ANQGSEA. Here the CDR3 reads CSAQQGARTEVFP.

This clonotype was counted a single time. The conserved final phenylalanine or tryptophan is absent from the CDR3, which likely points to a read error. The limits of the CDR3 on the DNA are not certain, so only TCRdb's listed CDR3 is given. The chain couples TRBV29-1 to TRBJ2-5; the listed D gene, TRBD1, was not tested against the DNA. Germline V gene data show CDR1 as SQVTM and CDR2 as ANQGSEA. The CDR3 region is 14 residues in length, termini included. The CDR3 loop is CSVASGTGEETHYL.

This clonotype was seen a handful of times. An end of the junction differs from the germline gene, which may be a read error. V is TRBV5-6 and J is TRBJ2-2; D gene uncertain. This CDR3 has 20 residues. Germline-derived CDR1 and CDR2 are SGHDT and YYEEEE. The chain's CDR3 is CASSLVISGESHTNTGELFF. CDR3 DNA sequence: TGTGCCAGCAGCTTAGTAATCAGTGGCGAGAGCCATACGAATACCGGGGAGCTGTTTTTT.